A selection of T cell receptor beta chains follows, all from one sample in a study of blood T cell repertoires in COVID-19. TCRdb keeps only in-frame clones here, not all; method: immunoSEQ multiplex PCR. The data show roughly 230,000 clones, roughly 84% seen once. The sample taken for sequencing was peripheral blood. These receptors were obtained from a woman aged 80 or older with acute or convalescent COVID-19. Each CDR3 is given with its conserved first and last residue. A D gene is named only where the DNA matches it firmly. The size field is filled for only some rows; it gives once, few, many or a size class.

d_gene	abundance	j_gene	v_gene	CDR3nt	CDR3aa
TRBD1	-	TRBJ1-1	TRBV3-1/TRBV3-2	TGTGCCAGCAGCCAAGGTCAGGTCAGGGGGTCAATCACTGAAGCTTTCTTT	CASSQGQVRGSITEAFF
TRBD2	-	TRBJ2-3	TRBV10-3	TGTGCCATCACAGGGACTAGCGGGGGCACAGATACGCAGTATTTT	CAITGTSGGTDTQYF
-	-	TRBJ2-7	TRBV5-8	TGTGCCAGCAGCTTCGGACAATCCTACGAGCAGTACTTC	CASSFGQSYEQYF
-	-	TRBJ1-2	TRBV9	TGTGCCAGCAGCACCTCAGACAGAGGCTATGGCTACACCTTC	CASSTSDRGYGYTF
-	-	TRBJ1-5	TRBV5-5	TGTGCCAGCAGCTTGTCTGGGGGGGTAAGAAATCAGCCCCAGCATTTT	CASSLSGGVRNQPQHF
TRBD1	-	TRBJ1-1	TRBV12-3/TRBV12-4	TGTGCCACCGGCAGGGGGTGGGCTGAAGCTTTCTTT	CATGRGWAEAFF
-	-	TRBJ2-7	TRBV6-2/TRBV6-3	TGTGCCAGCAGCTTACTTAATACAGGATACGAGCAGTACTTC	CASSLLNTGYEQYF
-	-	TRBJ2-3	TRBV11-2	TGTGCCAGCAGCTTATTATTTCGGGGGAGGAGCACAGATACGCAGTATTTT	CASSLLFRGRSTDTQYF
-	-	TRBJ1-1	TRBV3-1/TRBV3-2	TGTGCCAGCAGCCCCGGGACTTTCGGGACTGAAGCTTTCTTT	CASSPGTFGTEAFF
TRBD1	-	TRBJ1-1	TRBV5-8	TGTGCCAGCGAAAAACAGGGGGTGAACACTGAAGCTTTCTTT	CASEKQGVNTEAFF
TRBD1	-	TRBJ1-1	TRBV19	TGTGCCAGTAGACGACAGGGGAGCGGCAGTGAAGCTTTCTTT	CASRRQGSGSEAFF
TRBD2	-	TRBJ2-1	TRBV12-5	TGTGCTAGTGCCCTGAGCGGGGGAGGTTACAATGAGCAGTTCTTC	CASALSGGGYNEQFF
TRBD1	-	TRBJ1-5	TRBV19	TGTGCCAGTAGCCAGGGGGGACAGGGGGCATATCAGCCCCAGCATTTT	CASSQGGQGAYQPQHF
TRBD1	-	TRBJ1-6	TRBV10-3	TGTGCCATCAGTGAGTCGCGACAGGGCTTTTTAATAACCCTCCACTTT	CAISESRQGFLITLHF
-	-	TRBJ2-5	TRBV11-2	TGTGCCAGCAGCTTAGGGGGGGTGCAAGAGACCCAGTACTTC	CASSLGGVQETQYF
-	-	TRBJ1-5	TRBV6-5	TGTGCCAGCAGGAGGATCGCCTCCGATCAGCCCCAGCATTTT	CASRRIASDQPQHF
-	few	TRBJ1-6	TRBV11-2	TGTGCCAGCAGCTTAAACCCGGGAAGGAGTTATAATTCACCCCTCCACTTT	CASSLNPGRSYNSPLHF
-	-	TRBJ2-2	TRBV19	TGTGCCAGTAGTATAGATCGGGGGAACACCGGGGAGCTGTTTTTT	CASSIDRGNTGELFF
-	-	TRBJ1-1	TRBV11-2	TGTGCCAGCAGCTTCGGGAGGCTCACTGAAGCTTTCTTT	CASSFGRLTEAFF
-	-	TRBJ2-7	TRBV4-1	TGCGCCAGCAGCCAAGGCAAGGGAGGAGGAGGATACGAGCAGTACTTC	CASSQGKGGGGYEQYF
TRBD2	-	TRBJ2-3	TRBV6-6	TGTGCCAGCAGTTACTCCGGGACGGGGGGAGCAGATACGCAGTATTTT	CASSYSGTGGADTQYF
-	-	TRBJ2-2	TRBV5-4	TGTGCCAGCAGCTTGGACCAGTCTTCGGGGGAGCTGTTTTTT	CASSLDQSSGELFF
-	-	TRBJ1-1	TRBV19	TGTGCCAGCGGGGGGGCCACTGAAGCTTTCTTT	CASGGATEAFF
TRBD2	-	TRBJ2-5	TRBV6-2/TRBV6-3	TGTGCCAGCAGTTCCTGGACTAGCCGGGAGACCCAGTACTTC	CASSSWTSRETQYF
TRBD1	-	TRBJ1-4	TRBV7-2	TGTGCCAGCAGCACCAGACAGGGAATGGATGAAAAACTGTTTTTT	CASSTRQGMDEKLFF
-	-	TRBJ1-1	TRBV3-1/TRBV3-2	TGTGCCAGCAGCCAAGATCCGGCAGCTAGGACTGAAGCTTTCTTT	CASSQDPAARTEAFF
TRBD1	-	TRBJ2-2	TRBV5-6	TGTGCCAGCAGCAGACAGGGGGCGCGGTCAAACGGGGAGCTGTTTTTT	CASSRQGARSNGELFF
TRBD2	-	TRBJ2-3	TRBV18	TGTGCCAGCTCAACGGGTGAGCGGGGGAGCACAGATACGCAGTATTTT	CASSTGERGSTDTQYF
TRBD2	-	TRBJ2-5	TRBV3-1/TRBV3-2	TGTGCCAGCAGCCAAGATACGGGGGGAGAGACCCAGTACTTC	CASSQDTGGETQYF
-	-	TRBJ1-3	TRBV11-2	TGTGCCAGCAGGCTCGGTAGTTTGGGCCGCGACGGAAACACCATATATTTT	CASRLGSLGRDGNTIYF
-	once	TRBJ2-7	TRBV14	TGTGCCAGCAGCCACCGGGACTTATACTACGAGCAGTACTTC	CASSHRDLYYEQYF
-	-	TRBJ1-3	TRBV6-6	TGTGCCAGCCGGGAAGGGTCTGGAAACACCATATATTTT	CASREGSGNTIYF
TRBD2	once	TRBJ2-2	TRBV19	TGTGCCAGTGGGACTAGCGGGTACACCGGGGAGCTGTTTTTT	CASGTSGYTGELFF
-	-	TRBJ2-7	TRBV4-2	TGTGCCAGCGGCGTTGGTGGGAGCTCCTACGAGCAGTACTTC	CASGVGGSSYEQYF
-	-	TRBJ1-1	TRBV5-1	TGCGCCAGCAGCTTGCTAGGGAACACTGAAGCTTTCTTT	CASSLLGNTEAFF
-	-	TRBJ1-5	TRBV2	TGTGCCAGCAGTGTAATCTCAGGGAAAAGAGCCCAGCATTTT	CASSVISGKRAQHF
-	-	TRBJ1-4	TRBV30	TGTGCCTGGAGTGCTCGCGGGGCCCCTGAAAAACTGTTTTTT	CAWSARGAPEKLFF
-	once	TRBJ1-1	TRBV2	TGTGCCAGGGTTACCATTGGACTTAGGTCGAACACTGAAGCTTTCTTT	CARVTIGLRSNTEAFF
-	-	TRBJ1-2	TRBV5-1	TGCGCCAGCAGCTTGGAGGGCGGGGACGCCTATGGCTACACCTTC	CASSLEGGDAYGYTF
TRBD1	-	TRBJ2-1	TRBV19	TGTGCCAGTAGTAGCCGGGACAGCACCAATGAGCAGTTCTTC	CASSSRDSTNEQFF